The 21 T cell receptor beta chains reported below all come from one sample, sequenced in a study of control samples from healthy donors and cancer patients. Profiling relied on immunoSEQ multiplex PCR, and the TCRdb table lists in-frame clones only, not all of them. The table has about 120,000 clones, more than 80% seen once. The sequenced sample consisted of blood. The receptors shown here come from a man aged 50 or older in good health.

This clone was observed a few times. The chain links TRBV18 to TRBJ1-3; a possible D gene is TRBD1 (5 bases). V was pared by 4 bases and J by 1 base, with 20 bases between. CDR3 size: 18 residues. Germline lookup yields CDR1 KGHSH and CDR2 LQKENI. The CDR3 DNA is TGTGCCAGCTCACTTCTTCGGACATTCGGGGAGTCTGGAAACACCATATATTTT. It is translated as CASSLLRTFGESGNTIYF.

This chain uses TRBV9 with TRBJ2-3, with a possible D match to TRBD1 (6 bases). From germline, CDR1 is SGDLS and CDR2 YYNGEE. Trimming pared 6 bases from V and 2 bases from J, leaving 16 bases between. The CDR3 is 15 amino acids. As DNA, the CDR3 is TGTGCCAGCAATATACAGGGATCCCTCACAGATACGCAGTATTTT. Translated, it gives CASNIQGSLTDTQYF.

This CDR3 reads CASSLASNGSPLHF. CDR3 nucleotides: TGTGCCAGCAGCTTAGCCTCCAATGGTTCACCCCTCCACTTT. V is TRBV11-2 and J is TRBJ1-6; D gene unclear. Germline lookup yields CDR1 SGHAT and CDR2 FQNNGV. Deletions cut 1 base from V and 9 bases from J, with 10 bases between. The CDR3 consists of 14 residues.

This chain links TRBV19 with TRBJ1-1, with TRBD1 matching 8 bases. V was clipped by 5 bases and J by 3 bases; unmatched bases: 8. Germline V gene data show CDR1 as LNHDA and CDR2 as SQIVND (reference sequence). The CDR3 is 15 amino acids. Written as DNA, the CDR3 is TGTGCCAGTAGTTCACCGGGACAGGCGTACACTGAAGCTTTCTTT. Its protein is CASSSPGQAYTEAFF. The complete variable domain, with remaining parts taken from reference TRBV19 and TRBJ1-1, reads DGGITQSPKYLFRKEGQNVTLSCEQNLNHDAMYWYRQDPGQGLRLIYYSQIVNDFQKGDIAEGYSVSREKKESFPLTVTSAQKNPTAFYLCASSSPGQAYTEAFFGQGTRLTVV.

This clone was detected only once. The chain carries TRBV19 and TRBJ1-1; D is undetermined. The length of the CDR3 is 13 residues. Germline V gene lookup returns CDR1 LNHDA and CDR2 SQIVND (reference sequence). Trimming pared 5 bases from V and 4 bases from J, leaving 11 bases between. The CDR3 DNA reads as TGTGCCAGTAGTCCGCCAGGTGGCACTGAAGCTTTCTTT. It specifies CASSPPGGTEAFF.

This chain joins TRBV5-5 and TRBJ1-3; 9 nucleotides align to TRBD1. Germline assignment: CDR1 SGHKS and CDR2 YYEKEE (reference sequence). Unmatched junction bases numbered 14, after V lost 4 bases and J lost 0 bases. The CDR3 consists of 19 residues. The CDR3 spells CASSTRDRVSQISGNTIYF. The CDR3 DNA sequence: TGTGCCAGCAGCACCCGGGACAGGGTGTCCCAGATCTCTGGAAACACCATATATTTT.

The chain has TRBV30 and TRBJ2-5; perhaps D is TRBD1 or TRBD2 (5 bases each). This CDR3 has 13 residues. V was clipped by 2 bases and J by 3 bases, with 10 bases between them. The germline V gene encodes CDR1 GTSNPN and CDR2 SVGIG (reference sequence). CDR3 DNA: TGTGCCTGGAGTACTTGGGGGAAAGAGACCCAGTACTTC. This sequence encodes CAWSTWGKETQYF. Looking up the rest from reference TRBV30 and TRBJ2-5 gives the full variable domain: SQTIHQWPATLVQPVGSPLSLECTVEGTSNPNLYWYRQAAGRGLQLLFYSVGIGQISSEVPQNLSASRPQDRQFILSSKKLLLSDSGFYLCAWSTWGKETQYFGPGTRLLVL.

V usage is TRBV11-2 and J usage is TRBJ1-2; 8 nucleotides line up with TRBD1. The ends lost 2 bases at V and 8 bases at J; junction bases unmatched: 7. Germline CDR1 SGHAT, CDR2 FQNNGV. CDR3 length equals 14 residues. CDR3 region: CASSLYDRGGGYTF. Here the CDR3 DNA reads TGTGCCAGCAGCTTATATGACAGGGGTGGGGGCTACACCTTC.

The genes are TRBV10-3 and TRBJ1-4; no firm D call. Germline V CDR1 and CDR2: ENHRY, SYGVKD. CDR3 length: 13 residues. Trimming pared 3 bases from V and 7 bases from J, leaving 9 bases between. Here the CDR3 DNA reads TGTGCCATCAGTGATGGGAGGGTTGAAAAACTGTTTTTT. It is translated as CAISDGRVEKLFF.

The chain joins TRBV5-1 to TRBJ2-7; 8 nucleotides line up with TRBD1. V shed 4 bases and J 5 bases; nucleotides not matched to a gene: 8. The CDR3 runs 14 residues. Germline CDR1 and CDR2: SGHRS and YFSETQ. CDR3 region: CASSKDRAVNEQYF. CDR3 sequence (DNA): TGCGCCAGCAGCAAGGACAGGGCCGTTAACGAGCAGTACTTC.

The rearrangement joins TRBV27 to TRBJ1-5, with D maybe TRBD1 (6 bases). Trimming removed 3 bases at V and 4 bases at J, with 7 bases between. Germline loops: CDR1 MNHEY, CDR2 SMNVEV (reference sequence). The CDR3 is 13 amino acids. As DNA, the CDR3 is TGTGCCAGCAGTTTGGGGGCGAATCAGCCCCAGCATTTT. Its protein is CASSLGANQPQHF.

The chain combines TRBV4-1 with TRBJ2-7; possible D gene TRBD1, 6 bases. V was clipped by 3 bases and J by 3 bases, with 18 bases between them. Germline CDR1 and CDR2: MGHRA and YSYEKL. The CDR3 consists of 16 residues. CDR3 DNA: TGCGCCAGCAGCCATCCCAAGACAGGAACCCTCTACGAGCAGTACTTC. Amino acid sequence: CASSHPKTGTLYEQYF.

V and J are TRBV5-8 and TRBJ1-6; D is undetermined. This CDR3 comprises 14 residues. CDR1 and CDR2 (germline): SGHTS, YDEGEE. V lost 2 bases and J lost 7, with 10 bases in between. The CDR3 sequence is CASSLRVGNSPLHF. The CDR3 DNA reads TGTGCCAGCAGCTTAAGGGTTGGCAATTCACCCCTCCACTTT. Looking up the rest from reference TRBV5-8 and TRBJ1-6 gives the full variable domain: EAGVTQSPTHLIKTRGQQATLRCSPISGHTSVYWYQQALGLGLQFLLWYDEGEERNRGNFPPRFSGRQFPNYSSELNVNALELEDSALYLCASSLRVGNSPLHFGNGTRLTVT.

The chain recombines TRBV3-1 (or the pseudogene TRBV3-2) with TRBJ2-3, with 8 bases lining up with TRBD2. This CDR3 has 13 amino acids. The junction had 5 bases not matched to a gene; V was cut back by 4 bases and J by 8 bases. Germline CDR1 LGHDT, CDR2 YNNKEL (reference sequence). The CDR3 reads CASSPGAGATQYF. As DNA, the CDR3 is TGTGCCAGCAGCCCAGGAGCGGGGGCTACGCAGTATTTT.

This clone has only a few counts. This chain uses TRBV7-2 with TRBJ2-7; D not resolved. Between the trimmed V and J ends, which lost 5 bases and 0 bases, there was a span of 2 bases. In germline, CDR1 is SGHTA, CDR2 FQGNSA. The CDR3 sequence is 11 residues long. CDR3 in DNA: TGTGCCAGCAGCGCCTCCTACGAGCAGTACTTC. Translation: CASSASYEQYF.

The chain employs TRBV19 and TRBJ2-5, with 15 bases aligning to TRBD2. Germline V gene sequence: CDR1 LNHDA, CDR2 SQIVND (reference sequence). J lost 4 bases, V lost 7 bases, and 16 bases had no gene match. The length of the CDR3 is 19 residues. The CDR3 reads CASTPRGRTSGGAGETQYF. The CDR3 DNA sequence: TGTGCCAGTACCCCCCGCGGAAGGACTAGCGGGGGGGCGGGAGAGACCCAGTACTTC.

The V and J genes are TRBV7-9 and TRBJ1-1; D is undetermined. Per the germline V gene, CDR1 is SEHNR and CDR2 is FQNEAQ (reference sequence). Between the trimmed V and J ends, which lost 1 base and 1 base, there was a span of 4 bases. This CDR3 has 13 residues. The CDR3 is CASSLEENTEAFF. CDR3 in DNA: TGTGCCAGCAGCTTAGAGGAGAACACTGAAGCTTTCTTT. Variable domain in full (rest from reference TRBV7-9 and TRBJ1-1): DTGVSQNPRHKITKRGQNVTFRCDPISEHNRLYWYRQTLGQGPEFLTYFQNEAQLEKSRLLSDRFSAERPKGSFSTLEIQRTEQGDSAMYLCASSLEENTEAFFGQGTRLTVV.

The chain is built from TRBV2 and TRBJ2-3; TRBD2 matches 11 bases. V shed 5 bases and J 0 bases; nucleotides not matched to a gene: 13. The germline CDR1 and CDR2 sequences are SNHLY and FYNNEI. The CDR3 length is 19 residues. The CDR3 spells CASSSPGTSGDTSTDTQYF. CDR3 DNA sequence: TGTGCCAGCAGTTCCCCTGGGACTAGCGGAGACACTAGCACAGATACGCAGTATTTT.

V usage is TRBV10-3 and J usage is TRBJ1-2; 12 bases match TRBD1. Germline-derived CDR1 and CDR2 are ENHRY and SYGVKD. Trimming removed 8 bases from V and 6 bases from J; junction bases left unmatched: 4. The CDR3 is 13 residues long. The CDR3, as DNA: TGTGCCATCGGGGACAGGGGGCATAATGGCTACACCTTC. Amino acids: CAIGDRGHNGYTF.

The rearrangement uses TRBV10-3 and TRBJ1-1; TRBD1 matches 7 bases. Trimming took 5 bases from V and 0 from J; bases not matched to a gene: 3. This CDR3 is 14 amino acids long. CDR1 ENHRY and CDR2 SYGVKD come from the germline V gene. The CDR3 sequence is CAISPDRLNTEAFF. The CDR3, as DNA: TGTGCCATCAGTCCGGACAGGCTGAACACTGAAGCTTTCTTT.

V gene TRBV2 combines with J gene TRBJ1-5; D is undetermined. CDR3 length: 16 amino acids. The germline V gene encodes CDR1 SNHLY and CDR2 FYNNEI. V was pared by 4 bases and J by 6 bases, with 19 bases between. CDR3 nucleotides: TGTGCCAGCAGTGGAGGCATGGGCCGGACCGGTCAGCCCCAGCATTTT. It yields the protein CASSGGMGRTGQPQHF.